This T cell receptor beta chain was observed in a study of shared clonotypes between healthy human individuals. The CDR3 length is 15 residues. The germline V gene encodes CDR1 SGHDT and CDR2 YYEEEE. Trimming took off 1 base at V and 6 bases at J, with 17 bases between the two ends. Sequencing used immunoSEQ multiplex PCR; TCRdb keeps in-frame clones, though not all of them. The table records 2.3 million or so clones, about 92% of them present only once. This chain connects TRBV5-6 to TRBJ2-7, with a weak D call TRBD1 (5 bases). Source material: naive CD4+ T cells from PBMCs. As for subset: CD45RA+ positively selected. The origin of this receptor is a man between 18 and 29 years old in good health. Some clones in this sample may be carry-over from other donors' samples. CDR3: CASSLTGISISEQYF. Here the CDR3 DNA reads TGTGCCAGCAGCTTGACAGGTATCTCAATATCCGAGCAGTACTTC.